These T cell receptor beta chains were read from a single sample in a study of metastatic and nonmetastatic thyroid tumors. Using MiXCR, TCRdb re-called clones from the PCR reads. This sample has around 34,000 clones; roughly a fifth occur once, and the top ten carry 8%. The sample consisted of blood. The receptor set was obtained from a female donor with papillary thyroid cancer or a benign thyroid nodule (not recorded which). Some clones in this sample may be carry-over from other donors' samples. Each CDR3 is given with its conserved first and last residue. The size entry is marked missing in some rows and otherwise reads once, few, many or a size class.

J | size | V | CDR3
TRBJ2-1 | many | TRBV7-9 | CASSRTANNNEQFF
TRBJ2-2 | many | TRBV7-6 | CASSASPETGELFF
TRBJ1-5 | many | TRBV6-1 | CASRSYQPQHF
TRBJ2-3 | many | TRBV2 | CASSEALLAGVRDTQYF
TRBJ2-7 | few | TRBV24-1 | CATSLPGQGTYEQYF
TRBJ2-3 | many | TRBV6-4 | CASSEDRSLAQYF
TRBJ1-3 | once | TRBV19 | CASSIGWTGESYSGNTIYF
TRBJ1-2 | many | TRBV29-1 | CSAESGGDYGYTF
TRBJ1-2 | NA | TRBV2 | CASRAPQGGGGYTF
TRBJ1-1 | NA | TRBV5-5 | CASSLTGGSTEAFF
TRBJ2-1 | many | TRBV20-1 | CSARDEQVYNEQFF
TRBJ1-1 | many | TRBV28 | CASSGILPGQMMNTEAFF
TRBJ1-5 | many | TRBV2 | CASMFGGNQPQHF
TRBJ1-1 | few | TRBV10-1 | CASSESGIGNTEAFF
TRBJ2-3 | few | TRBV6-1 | CASTPPKGGAGDTQYF
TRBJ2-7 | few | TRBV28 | CASRASGRANEQYF
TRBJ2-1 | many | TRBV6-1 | CAILGQASYNEQFF
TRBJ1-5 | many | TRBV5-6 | CASSGPGLTYQPQHF
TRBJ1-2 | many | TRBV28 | CASGPNYGYTF
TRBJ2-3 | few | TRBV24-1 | CATSGTEGLFTDTQYF
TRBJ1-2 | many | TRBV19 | CASSSHSSFGYAGYTF
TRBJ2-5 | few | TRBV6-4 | CASSEGGGGRDQEAQYF
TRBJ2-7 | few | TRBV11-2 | CASSPGLAGGPISYEQYF
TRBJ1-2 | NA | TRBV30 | CAWRLTSSNYGYTF
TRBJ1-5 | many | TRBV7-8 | CASSSGGTGYRQPQHF
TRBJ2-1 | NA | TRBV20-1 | CSAGIAGGPNEQFF
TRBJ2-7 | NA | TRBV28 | CASSLGRGIIAFSYEQYF
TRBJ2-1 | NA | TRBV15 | CATSERPYNEQFF
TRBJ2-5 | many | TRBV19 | CASSMGDSQTQYF
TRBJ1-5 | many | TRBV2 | CASSDDRNQPQHF
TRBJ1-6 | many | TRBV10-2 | CASQGTGSSPLHF
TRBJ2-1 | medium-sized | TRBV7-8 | CASSLHKFSSYNEQFF
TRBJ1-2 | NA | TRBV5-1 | CASSEGQVWRGYTF
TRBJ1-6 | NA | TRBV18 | CASSPPHRGNSPLHF
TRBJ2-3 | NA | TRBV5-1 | CASSAPGDPEGTQYF